The clone carrying this T cell receptor (beta chain) was observed once. Its antigen is unknown. These data come from a study of radiotherapy plus CTLA-4 blockade in lung cancer. At the level of the study: Among patients, about 17% showed objective responses, and roughly 30% had disease control.

Per germline, CDR1 SQVTM and CDR2 ANQGSEA. V was cut by 4 bases and J by 4 bases, with 12 bases left in between. The CDR3 totals 13 residues. Treatment of patients with chemo-refractory metastatic non-small-cell lung cancer consisted of focal radiation plus CTLA-4 blockade with ipilimumab. Libraries were prepared by immunoSEQ multiplex PCR; TCRdb keeps only in-frame clonotypes and omits some of them. The data contain roughly 80,000 clones, roughly 79% of them seen just once; the ten biggest clones take up approximately 3.8%. Regarding the study as a whole: Tumor-origin TCR clones grew in blood after radiotherapy plus ipilimumab. Alongside interferon-beta, early blood T cell clone dynamics were reportedly the best predictor of response.

This receptor was taken from a human donor with non-small cell lung cancer who had a partial response to radiotherapy plus ipilimumab. Some clones in this sample may be carry-over from other donors' samples. The sequencing here drew on peripheral blood, taken from a patient treated with radiotherapy plus ipilimumab. This sequence joins TRBV29-1 and TRBJ2-3, with D perhaps TRBD1 (5 bases). The chain's CDR3 is CSVVRIGADTQYF. DNA for the CDR3: TGCAGCGTTGTGAGAATAGGGGCAGATACGCAGTATTTT.